This record covers a single TCR beta chain. This clone has just one count. The antigen it binds to is not known. No quality values exist for individual bases; no much larger clone is one base distant. Evidence from one read is weak. No treatment had been received by any patient before thyroid surgery. Using T-cell receptor beta sequencing, the researchers looked back retrospectively at clinical samples from patients, gathered between about 2011 and 2019. This sample was included in a study of metastatic and nonmetastatic thyroid tumors (dated by TCRdb to the early 2020s). Some background on the complete study: Repertoires were compared across peripheral blood and tumor or nodule tissue samples from malignant and benign thyroid patients.

Receptors were amplified or captured by PCR. Sequenced on an Illumina HiSeq 4000. The TCR beta-chain CDR3 region of each patient was profiled by high-throughput sequencing. For the original study's pipeline: The researchers built a classifier to tell apart papillary thyroid cancer patients with distant metastasis, based on CDR3 differences among clinicopathological groups. The Shannon index was used to assess repertoire diversity, and the Morisita-Horn index was used to assess tumor-blood repertoire similarity. The raw public reads went through TCRdb reprocessing: fastp at Q25, MiXCR clone calling, in-frame beta chains kept. Clone size and V and J calls follow TCRdb, not the original study. The sample table records about 24,000 clones; around 20% of these occur just once. The ten largest clones capture about 4.6% of the sample. The CDR1 and CDR2 encoded by the germline V gene are SGHTA and FQGNSA. Between the V and J ends, shortened by 1 base and 0 bases respectively, the junction contains 10 bases. Taken from cysteine to phenylalanine, the CDR3 has 15 residues. Only the CDR3 DNA is retained, 45 bases long and in frame from the first base.

Study-wide findings and limitations: TCR beta diversity was reported as significantly higher in malignant tumors than in benign nodules, in both blood and tumor samples.

Sequenced material: blood. The sequence links TRBV7-2 to TRBJ2-7; a weak D assignment points to TRBD1 (6 bases agree). This TCR came from a male donor with papillary thyroid cancer or a benign thyroid nodule (not recorded which). Some clones in this sample may be carry-over from other donors' samples. The base sequence is TGTGCCAGCAGCTTAGGGCAGGGGTACTCCTACGAGCAGTACTTC. This yields the protein CASSLGQGYSYEQYF.